This TCR beta chain was captured in a study of blood T cell repertoires in COVID-19. Overall study context: Acute and convalescent COVID-19 specimens originated in the United States, Italy and Spain. The analysed material was cDNA or gDNA that came from T cells, B-cell-depleted T cells, or PBMCs.

The length of the CDR3 is 14 residues. Trimming left V 5 bases short and J 7 bases short, with 14 bases between. The germline CDR1 and CDR2 sequences are SNHLY and FYNNEI. The table lists this clone with a few counts. In the source study's methods: How many nucleated cells were present was estimated from reference gene primer amplification. This table comes from immunoSEQ multiplex PCR, and its TCRdb copy is limited to in-frame clones, with some not included. Clonal size and the V and J genes are those of that table, whereas D and trimming came from the DNA. This table holds some 70,000 clones, roughly 91% found once.

This TCR derives from a man aged 50-59 years with active COVID-19. Sequencing input: peripheral blood. The genes are TRBV2 and TRBJ1-4; the D is unclear. This CDR3 reads CASSPFPEGEKLFF. As DNA, the CDR3 is TGTGCCAGCAGTCCATTTCCGGAGGGTGAAAAACTGTTTTTT.